This is a list of T cell receptor beta chains from one sample in a study of shared clonotypes between healthy human individuals. Profiled with immunoSEQ multiplex PCR; TCRdb holds only in-frame clones, not every one. Of 850,000 to 1,200,000 clones listed, about 75% are singletons. Sequenced material: memory CD4+ T cells sorted from blood. Receptors were obtained from a young man in good health. Both conserved end residues are part of each CDR3. A D gene is named only where the DNA matches it firmly. Clone sizes are given selectively: once, few, many, or a class where the clone is expanded.

J,D,V,size,CDR3,DNA
TRBJ2-3,TRBD2,TRBV15,-,CATSRDKQTSGTQYF,TGTGCCACCAGCAGAGATAAGCAAACTAGCGGTACGCAGTATTTT
TRBJ2-7,TRBD2,TRBV18,-,CASSLGTSGPYEQYF,TGTGCCAGCTCACTCGGGACTAGCGGCCCCTACGAGCAGTACTTC
TRBJ2-3,-,TRBV29-1,-,CSVTRQEDTQYF,TGCAGCGTCACCCGACAGGAGGATACGCAGTATTTT
TRBJ2-5,-,TRBV5-4,-,CASSLGMGETQYF,TGTGCCAGCAGCTTGGGGATGGGAGAGACCCAGTACTTC
TRBJ1-4,-,TRBV30,-,CACRGLEREKLFF,TGTGCCTGTCGGGGACTTGAGAGGGAAAAACTGTTTTTT
TRBJ1-2,-,TRBV7-2,-,CASSLAATTNYGYTF,TGTGCCAGCAGCTTAGCGGCGACAACTAACTATGGCTACACCTTC
TRBJ1-3,-,TRBV5-4,-,CASSLFSGVSTIYF,TGTGCCAGCAGCTTATTCAGCGGGGTTTCCACCATATATTTT
TRBJ2-7,-,TRBV27,-,CASSLLAGGNEQYF,TGTGCCAGCAGTTTATTGGCGGGCGGAAACGAGCAGTACTTC
TRBJ2-1,-,TRBV5-1,few,CASSRRQLSDSYNEQFF,TGCGCCAGCAGCAGGCGACAGTTATCTGACTCCTACAATGAGCAGTTCTTC
TRBJ2-3,TRBD2,TRBV7-3,once,CASSSSSGVDTQYF,TGTGCCAGCAGCTCGTCTAGCGGGGTAGATACGCAGTATTTT
TRBJ2-7,-,TRBV5-4,-,CASSLGAYEQYF,TGTGCCAGCAGCTTGGGCGCTTACGAGCAGTACTTC
TRBJ2-2,-,TRBV7-9,-,CASTPRGPGGSGELFF,TGTGCCAGCACCCCTCGTGGCCCCGGAGGCTCCGGGGAGCTGTTTTTT
TRBJ2-7,TRBD2,TRBV28,few,CASSSRTRFLYEQYF,TGTGCCAGCAGTTCCCGGACTAGATTTCTCTACGAGCAGTACTTC
TRBJ2-1,TRBD2,TRBV30,few,CAWRLAGGYNEQFF,TGTGCCTGGAGACTAGCGGGGGGCTACAATGAGCAGTTCTTC
TRBJ2-3,-,TRBV5-1,-,CASSLWAGTDTQYF,TGCGCCAGCAGCTTGTGGGCTGGCACAGATACGCAGTATTTT
TRBJ2-5,-,TRBV7-3,-,CASSLGRGSSEGETQYF,TGTGCCAGCAGCTTGGGGCGTGGTAGCTCGGAGGGGGAGACCCAGTACTTC
TRBJ1-2,-,TRBV9,-,CASSVVGLNYGYTF,TGTGCCAGCAGCGTAGTAGGTCTCAACTATGGCTACACCTTC
TRBJ1-1,-,TRBV5-1,-,CASSPLRNTEAFF,TGCGCCAGCAGCCCGCTAAGGAACACTGAAGCTTTCTTT
TRBJ1-2,TRBD1,TRBV5-4,-,CASSWPGQGAGYTF,TGTGCCAGCAGCTGGCCGGGACAGGGTGCTGGCTACACCTTC
TRBJ1-3,-,TRBV18,once,CASSPNWRDGNTIYF,TGTGCCAGCTCACCAAATTGGCGTGATGGAAACACCATATATTTT
TRBJ2-2,TRBD2,TRBV15,-,CATSPLGAREGPTGELFF,TGTGCCACCAGCCCCCTGGGAGCGCGGGAGGGCCCTACCGGGGAGCTGTTTTTT
TRBJ2-1,TRBD2,TRBV7-7,-,CASSQTSGGYNEQFF,TGTGCTAGCAGCCAGACTAGCGGGGGTTACAATGAGCAGTTCTTC
TRBJ2-7,TRBD1,TRBV7-2,-,CASSPLPTGVEQYF,TGTGCCAGCAGCCCACTACCGACAGGGGTCGAGCAGTACTTC
TRBJ2-5,TRBD2,TRBV5-4,-,CASSPGGGRETQYF,TGTGCCAGCAGCCCTGGAGGCGGGAGGGAGACCCAGTACTTC
TRBJ1-5,TRBD1,TRBV19,-,CASSTAARGRRQPQHF,TGTGCCAGTAGTACCGCCGCCAGGGGGCGAAGGCAGCCCCAGCATTTT
TRBJ2-1,TRBD2,TRBV5-1,-,CASRENSGSNEQFF,TGCGCCAGCCGGGAAAATAGCGGGAGCAATGAGCAGTTCTTC
TRBJ2-5,TRBD2,TRBV9,few,CASSVSGGQETQYF,TGTGCCAGCAGCGTTAGCGGGGGACAAGAGACCCAGTACTTC